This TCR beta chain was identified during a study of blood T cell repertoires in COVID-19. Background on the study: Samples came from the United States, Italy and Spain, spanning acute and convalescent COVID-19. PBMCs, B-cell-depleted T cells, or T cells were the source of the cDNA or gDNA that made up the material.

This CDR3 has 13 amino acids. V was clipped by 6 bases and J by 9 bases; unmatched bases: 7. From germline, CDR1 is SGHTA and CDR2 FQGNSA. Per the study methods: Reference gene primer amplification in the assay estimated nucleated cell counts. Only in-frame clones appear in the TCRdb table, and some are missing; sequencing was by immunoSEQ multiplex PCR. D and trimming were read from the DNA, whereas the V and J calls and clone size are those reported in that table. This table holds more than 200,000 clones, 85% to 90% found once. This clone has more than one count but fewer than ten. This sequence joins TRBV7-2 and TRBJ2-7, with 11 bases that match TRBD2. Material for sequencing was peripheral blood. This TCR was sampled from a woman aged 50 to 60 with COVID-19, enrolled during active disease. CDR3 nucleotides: TGTGCCAGCAGTCGCCTAGCGGGGGGCAGGCAGTACTTC. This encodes CASSRLAGGRQYF.